Below, 19 T cell receptor beta chains from the same sample are listed, as sequenced in a study of blood T cell repertoires in COVID-19. Clones were read by immunoSEQ multiplex PCR, and TCRdb kept only the in-frame ones, dropping some. The sample has some 140,000 clones; 75% to 90% are singletons. The specimen sequenced was peripheral blood. These receptors all stem from a man aged 50-59 years with active or convalescent COVID-19.

This chain links TRBV5-1 with TRBJ2-6; D gene unclear. CDR3 size: 15 residues. Deletions cut 4 bases from V and 0 bases from J, with 8 bases between. CDR1 and CDR2 (germline): SGHRS, YFSETQ. CDR3 loop: CASSESISGANVLTF. The CDR3 DNA follows: TGCGCCAGCAGCGAAAGCATCTCTGGGGCCAACGTCCTGACTTTC.

This chain links TRBV25-1 with TRBJ2-5, with D perhaps TRBD2 (6 bases). Germline values: CDR1 MGHDK, CDR2 SYGVNS. CDR3 length equals 16 residues. Trimming shortened V by 3 bases and J by 1 base, and 15 bases separated the two germline ends. This CDR3 reads CASSDLAEQFQETQYF. As DNA, the CDR3 is TGTGCCAGCAGTGACTTAGCGGAGCAGTTCCAAGAGACCCAGTACTTC.

V and J are TRBV7-2 and TRBJ2-4; 9 nucleotides match TRBD1. This CDR3 contains 14 residues. With V trimmed by 5 bases and J by 9 bases, 8 bases remained unmatched. Germline V gives CDR1 SGHTA, CDR2 FQGNSA. The CDR3 sequence is CASSVTGGEGIQYF. CDR3 bases: TGTGCCAGCAGCGTTACAGGGGGCGAAGGCATTCAGTACTTC.

This sequence joins TRBV30 and TRBJ1-3, with D unclear. Trimming removed 2 bases at V and 1 base at J, with 9 bases between. CDR3 size: 14 residues. Germline CDR1 reads GTSNPN; CDR2 reads SVGIG (reference sequence). As DNA, the CDR3 is TGTGCCTGGAGTTTTGTACAATCTGGAAACACCATATATTTT. Protein: CAWSFVQSGNTIYF.

The rearrangement uses TRBV6-5 and TRBJ2-7, with D uncertain. The V and J ends lost 9 bases and 0 bases respectively, with 15 bases between them. The CDR3 sequence is 14 residues long. Germline CDR1 is MNHEY and CDR2 is SVGAGI. CDR3 DNA: TGTGCCAGTAGACTGGAGACCAGCTCCTACGAGCAGTACTTC. This encodes CASRLETSSYEQYF.

The rearrangement uses TRBV2 and TRBJ2-3; TRBD2 agrees at 9 bases. The germline V gene has CDR1 SNHLY and CDR2 FYNNEI. There are 14 residues in the CDR3. Trimming cost V 8 bases and J 1 base; bases outside gene matches: 4. The CDR3 region has the DNA TGTGCCAGCGTACGACTAGCGGGCACAGATACGCAGTATTTT. Amino acid sequence: CASVRLAGTDTQYF.

CDR3 DNA: TGTGCCAGCACCCTGGGACAGGGGGCCGAGCAGTACTTC. Translation gives CASTLGQGAEQYF. The chain joins TRBV6-5 to TRBJ2-7; 12 bases match TRBD1. Germline V gene sequence: CDR1 MNHEY, CDR2 SVGAGI. Germline trimming cut 7 bases from V and 6 bases from J; bases unmatched to any gene: 4. This CDR3 region has 13 residues.

The gene calls are TRBV25-1 and TRBJ2-5; 7 bases line up with TRBD1. The CDR3 runs 14 residues. Trimming cost V 4 bases and J 4 bases; bases outside gene matches: 6. Germline-derived CDR1 and CDR2 are MGHDK and SYGVNS. CDR3 protein: CASSGLRGSETQYF. For the CDR3, the DNA is TGTGCCAGCAGTGGGCTCAGGGGGTCAGAGACCCAGTACTTC.

The CDR3, as DNA: TGTGCCAGCAGTTTCCTACGGGGGGAATATCTGAACACTGAAGCTTTCTTT. Translation: CASSFLRGEYLNTEAFF. This chain joins TRBV2 and TRBJ1-1; a weak D match, TRBD1 (5 bases). CDR3 length equals 17 residues. Germline CDR1 is SNHLY and CDR2 is FYNNEI. V was pared by 5 bases and J by 0 bases, with 19 bases between.

V gene TRBV28 combines with J gene TRBJ2-2; D gene ambiguous. The CDR3 runs to 14 residues. Germline loops: CDR1 MDHEN, CDR2 SYDVKM. V dropped 6 bases and J dropped 0 bases, with 8 bases sitting between them. The DNA for the CDR3 is TGTGCCAGCAGACCAAACACGAACACCGGGGAGCTGTTTTTT. The encoded protein is CASRPNTNTGELFF.

The chain recombines TRBV21-1 with TRBJ1-4. TRBV21-1 is described as a pseudogene. This CDR3 spans 13 amino acids. CDR3 sequence: CASGRATNEKLFF. CDR3 coding DNA: TGTGCCAGCGGGCGGGCAACTAATGAAAAACTGTTTTTT.

The V gene is TRBV11-3, the J gene TRBJ1-5; 8 bases line up with TRBD1. V dropped 5 bases and J dropped 0; count of bases not matched to a gene: 12. CDR3 length: 18 residues. Germline V gives CDR1 SGHNT, CDR2 YENEEA. The CDR3 coding sequence is TGTGCCAGCAGCCCAAAGGACAGGGCCGTGTATAGCAATCAGCCCCAGCATTTT. Translation gives CASSPKDRAVYSNQPQHF.

The table lists this clone with a few counts. V is TRBV27 and J is TRBJ1-1, with D hard to call. CDR1 and CDR2 (germline): MNHEY, SMNVEV (reference sequence). The CDR3 runs to 15 residues. With 3 bases removed from V and 1 base from J, the gap between germline ends came to 12 bases. Here the CDR3 reads CASSFSVGGNTEAFF. The CDR3 bases are TGTGCCAGCAGTTTTTCAGTAGGAGGGAACACTGAAGCTTTCTTT.

V gene TRBV19 combines with J gene TRBJ1-5, with 10 bases aligning to TRBD1. CDR1 LNHDA and CDR2 SQIVND come from the germline V gene (reference sequence). The CDR3 loop spans 18 amino acids. After removal of 4 bases from V and 4 bases from J, the junction contained 13 bases not matched to a gene. Here the CDR3 reads CASSTRPGQGFGNQPQHF. CDR3 sequence (DNA): TGTGCCAGTAGTACGAGACCGGGACAGGGGTTTGGTAATCAGCCCCAGCATTTT.

The table lists this clone with a few counts. This chain connects TRBV4-3 to TRBJ1-1, with 7 bases aligning to TRBD1. Germline lookup yields CDR1 LGHNA and CDR2 YSLEER. The CDR3 is 16 amino acids. The ends lost 0 bases at V and 11 bases at J; junction bases unmatched: 15. CDR3 DNA sequence: TGCGCCAGCAGCCAAGAAAAGGGGTTGGGACAGCTCGTGGCTTTCTTT. Residues: CASSQEKGLGQLVAFF.

The chain employs TRBV28 and TRBJ2-1; D might be TRBD1 (6 bases). The CDR3 sequence is 15 residues long. In germline, CDR1 is MDHEN, CDR2 SYDVKM. Deletions cut 5 bases from V and 2 bases from J, with 13 bases between. The CDR3 DNA reads as TGTGCCAGCAGTCCCGGGACAATGACCTACAATGAGCAGTTCTTC. Protein product: CASSPGTMTYNEQFF.

This sequence joins TRBV5-5 and TRBJ1-1; 8 positions agree with TRBD1. The V gene's germline CDR1 is SGHKS and CDR2 YYEKEE (reference sequence). This CDR3 region has 17 residues. V was clipped by 2 bases and J by 2 bases; unmatched bases: 11. The CDR3 bases are TGTGCCAGCAGCTTACTTTTAGGGACAGGCGCTAACACTGAAGCTTTCTTT. Translation gives CASSLLLGTGANTEAFF.

The chain links TRBV7-2 to TRBJ1-5; D gene uncertain. This CDR3 comprises 14 residues. Germline V gives CDR1 SGHTA, CDR2 FQGNSA. With 1 base removed from V and 6 bases from J, the gap between germline ends came to 10 bases. The CDR3 here is CASSLEFGGQPQHF. CDR3 nucleotide sequence: TGTGCCAGCAGCTTAGAGTTTGGAGGTCAGCCCCAGCATTTT.

This rearrangement joins TRBV2 to TRBJ2-2; a possible D gene is TRBD2 (6 bases). The CDR3 covers 17 residues. The germline gives CDR1 SNHLY, CDR2 FYNNEI. The germline V and J ends were trimmed by 1 base and 5 bases, with 17 bases remaining between them. In DNA form, the CDR3 reads TGTGCCAGCAGTGAAGTTTGGCGCGGGAAGAGGACCGGGGAGCTGTTTTTT. Encoded protein: CASSEVWRGKRTGELFF.